A selection of T cell receptor beta chains follows, all from one sample in a study of cytomegalovirus exposure and HLA in healthy donors. The assay was immunoSEQ multiplex PCR, and TCRdb's table has in-frame clones only and misses some. In the table there are under 150,000 clones, 75% to 85% of which are singletons. The specimen sequenced was PBMCs. Source of these receptors: a male donor in good health and CMV-seronegative. Each CDR3 is given with its conserved first and last residue. The order of the fields is clone size, J gene, V gene, D gene, CDR3 protein, CDR3 DNA. A D gene is named only where the DNA matches it firmly. Clone size, where shown, is once, few, many, or a class for clones that have expanded.

- TRBJ1-5 TRBV9 - CASSLDGTPNQPQHF TGTGCCAGCAGCCTCGACGGGACACCTAATCAGCCCCAGCATTTT
- TRBJ2-3 TRBV19 TRBD2 CASSISALAGGTDTQYF TGTGCCAGTAGTATATCCGCCCTAGCGGGGGGAACAGATACGCAGTATTTT
- TRBJ1-2 TRBV9 TRBD1 CASSAGGTGWSAF TGTGCCAGCAGCGCGGGGGGGACAGGGTGGTCGGCCTTC
- TRBJ2-1 TRBV5-6 TRBD2 CASSSLGTSGGSFYNEQFF TGTGCCAGCAGCTCGTTAGGGACTAGCGGGGGATCTTTCTACAATGAGCAGTTCTTC
- TRBJ1-2 TRBV7-2 - CASSRETGWGYTF TGTGCCAGCAGCCGGGAGACCGGGTGGGGCTACACCTTC
- TRBJ1-3 TRBV29-1 - CSVSGIGNTIYF TGCAGCGTCTCCGGGATCGGAAACACCATATATTTT
- TRBJ1-2 TRBV13 TRBD1 CASSTWGQGDYGYTF TGTGCCAGCAGCACCTGGGGACAGGGGGACTATGGCTACACCTTC
many TRBJ2-7 TRBV7-2 - CASSSTYEQYF TGTGCCAGCAGCTCTACCTACGAGCAGTACTTC
few TRBJ2-7 TRBV6-1 TRBD1 CASSDRGRNYEQYF TGTGCCAGCAGTGACAGGGGGCGAAACTACGAGCAGTACTTC
few TRBJ2-7 TRBV5-6 TRBD2 CASSPLAGGAYEQYF TGTGCCAGCAGCCCCCTAGCGGGGGGGGCCTACGAGCAGTACTTC
- TRBJ1-1 TRBV6-1 TRBD1 CASSDIRTGLNTEAFF TGTGCCAGCAGTGACATCAGGACAGGGTTGAACACTGAAGCTTTCTTT
- TRBJ2-4 TRBV27 TRBD2 CASRHISGGVSKNIQYF TGTGCCAGCAGACACATCAGCGGGGGGGTTAGCAAAAACATTCAGTACTTC
- TRBJ2-3 TRBV19 TRBD1 CASTQGAYTDTQYF TGTGCCAGTACCCAGGGGGCCTACACAGATACGCAGTATTTT
- TRBJ1-1 TRBV7-9 TRBD1 CASSTPGQGNTEAFF TGTGCCAGCAGCACACCGGGACAGGGGAACACTGAAGCTTTCTTT
- TRBJ2-2 TRBV10-1 - CASSEFPSVTDTGELFF TGCGCCAGCAGTGAGTTCCCTAGCGTAACGGACACCGGGGAGCTGTTTTTT
- TRBJ1-2 TRBV19 - CASIGDNYGYTF TGTGCCAGTATCGGAGACAACTATGGCTACACCTTC
- TRBJ2-5 TRBV10-3 TRBD2 CAISGGLGEETQYF TGTGCCATCAGTGGCGGACTAGGGGAAGAGACCCAGTACTTC
- TRBJ2-5 TRBV7-2 - CASSLGGQGETQYF TGTGCCAGCAGCTTAGGGGGCCAGGGGGAGACCCAGTACTTC
- TRBJ1-2 TRBV19 - CASSIDLPVGSGGYTF TGTGCCAGTAGTATAGATCTCCCAGTGGGGAGTGGCGGCTACACCTTC
- TRBJ2-2 TRBV30 TRBD1 CAWRGAGGYTGELFF TGTGCCTGGAGAGGGGCAGGGGGCTATACCGGGGAGCTGTTTTTT
once TRBJ1-5 TRBV29-1 - CSARIGNQPQHF TGCAGCGCCCGAATCGGTAATCAGCCCCAGCATTTT
- TRBJ1-2 TRBV4-3 TRBD1 CASSQGSGTGGYGYTF TGCGCCAGCAGCCAGGGCTCCGGGACAGGGGGCTATGGCTACACCTTC
- TRBJ2-5 TRBV6-5 - CASSYSSGIQETQYF TGTGCCAGCAGTTACTCGTCAGGGATACAAGAGACCCAGTACTTC
- TRBJ2-6 TRBV6-1 TRBD1 CASSVQGIVSGANVLTF TGTGCCAGCAGTGTACAGGGGATCGTCTCTGGGGCCAACGTCCTGACTTTC
- TRBJ2-3 TRBV29-1 - CSVRQNTDTQYF TGCAGCGTTCGACAGAACACAGATACGCAGTATTTT